Included here is one TCR beta chain sequence, with context. Germline-derived CDR1 and CDR2 are SGHTA and FQGTGA. J gave up 2 bases and V 4 bases, and 9 bases lay outside the gene matches. The CDR3 extends over 17 amino acids. Repertoires were generated with immunoSEQ multiplex PCR, while TCRdb's copy carries only in-frame clones and drops some. The sample records millions of clones, 85% to 95% being singletons. The sample comes from a study of shared clonotypes between healthy human individuals. Looking at the study overall: A couple of female and a few male donors aged 18 to 49 were enrolled.

The TCR originated in a man between 18 and 35 years old in good health. Some clones in this sample may be carry-over from other donors' samples. V and J are TRBV7-3 and TRBJ2-2; 8 bases line up with TRBD2. The sample was naive CD4+ T cells from PBMCs. Documented subset: CD45RA+ positively selected. DNA for the CDR3: TGTGCCAGCAGCTCCCGTCGAAGCGGGGGAAACACCGGGGAGCTGTTTTTT. Protein: CASSSRRSGGNTGELFF.